This T cell receptor beta chain was identified during a study of response to subunit inactivated influenza vaccine (dated by TCRdb to 2017 to 2018). Concerning the study at large: To follow how T cells responded to a trivalent subunit inactivated influenza vaccine, the researchers relied on deep quantitative profiling of the T cell receptor repertoire. On the study overall, not on this receptor specifically: The authors proposed that each seasonal influenza vaccination may bring in only a limited number of new T cells.

With regard to this clonotype: The antigen this receptor binds is unknown. No much larger clonotype is one base removed from it; base qualities were not supplied.

The library was prepared using RT-PCR. Sequencing instrument: Illumina HiSeq 2500. TCRdb reworked the public reads: Q25 trimming with fastp, MiXCR clone assembly, productive beta chains retained. A single entry per CDR3 protein holds the most common genes and DNA from its merged rows. The sample table lists roughly 170,000 distinct CDR3 sequences, around 9.2% of them with a count of one. Jointly, the top ten make up 11% of the sample. This clonotype was sampled from a man aged 50 to 59 who received an inactivated influenza vaccine. Donor details come from another sample of the same person, matched by shared clones. Specimen: non-naive T cells sorted from PBMCs, collected on the day of vaccination. The label giving this sample's cell subset or site can be read as: memory T cell fraction.

CDR3 loop: CASSVFVRSYEQYF. In nucleotides, the sequence is TGTGCCAGCAGTGTTTTCGTACGGAGCTACGAGCAGTACTTC. The chain links TRBV2 with TRBJ2-7; there is no confident call for the D gene. The junction shows trimming of 4 bases on V and 3 bases on J, plus 13 bases between the germline ends. Including cysteine and phenylalanine, the CDR3 has 14 amino acids. Just the 42-base CDR3 DNA is kept, in frame starting at base 1. In the germline V gene, CDR1 corresponds to SNHLY and CDR2 to FYNNEI.